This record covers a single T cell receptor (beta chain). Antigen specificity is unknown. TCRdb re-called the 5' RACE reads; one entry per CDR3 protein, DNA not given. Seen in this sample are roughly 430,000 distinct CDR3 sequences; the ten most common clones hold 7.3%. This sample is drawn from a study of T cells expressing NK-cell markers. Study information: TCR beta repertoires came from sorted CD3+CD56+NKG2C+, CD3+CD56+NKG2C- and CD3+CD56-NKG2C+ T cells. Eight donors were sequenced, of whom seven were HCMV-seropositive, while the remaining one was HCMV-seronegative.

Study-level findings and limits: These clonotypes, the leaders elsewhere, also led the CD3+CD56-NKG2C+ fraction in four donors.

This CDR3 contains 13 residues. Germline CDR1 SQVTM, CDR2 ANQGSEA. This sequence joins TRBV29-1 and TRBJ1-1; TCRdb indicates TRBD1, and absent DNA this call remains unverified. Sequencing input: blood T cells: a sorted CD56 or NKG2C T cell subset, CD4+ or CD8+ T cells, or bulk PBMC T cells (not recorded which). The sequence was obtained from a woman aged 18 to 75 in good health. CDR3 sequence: CSVAGQGGTEAFF. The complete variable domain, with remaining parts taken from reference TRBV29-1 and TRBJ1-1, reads SAVISQKPSRDICQRGTSLTIQCQVDSQVTMMFWYRQQPGQSLTLIATANQGSEATYESGFVIDKFPISRPNLTFSTLTVSNMSPEDSSIYLCSVAGQGGTEAFFGQGTRLTVV.